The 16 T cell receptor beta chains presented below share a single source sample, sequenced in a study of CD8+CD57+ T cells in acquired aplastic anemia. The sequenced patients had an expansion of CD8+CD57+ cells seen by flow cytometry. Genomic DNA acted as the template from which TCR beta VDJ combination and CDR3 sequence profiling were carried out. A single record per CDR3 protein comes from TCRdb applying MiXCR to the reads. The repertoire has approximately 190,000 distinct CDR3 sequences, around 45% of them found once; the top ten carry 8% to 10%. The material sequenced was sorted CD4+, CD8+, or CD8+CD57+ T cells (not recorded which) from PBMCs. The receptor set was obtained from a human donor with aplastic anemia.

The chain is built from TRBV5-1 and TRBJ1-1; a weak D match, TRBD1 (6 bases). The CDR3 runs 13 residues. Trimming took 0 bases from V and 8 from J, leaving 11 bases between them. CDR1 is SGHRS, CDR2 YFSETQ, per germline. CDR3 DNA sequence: TGCGCCAGCAGCTTGGTGGTCACAGGGGAAGCTTTCTTT. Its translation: CASSLVVTGEAFF.

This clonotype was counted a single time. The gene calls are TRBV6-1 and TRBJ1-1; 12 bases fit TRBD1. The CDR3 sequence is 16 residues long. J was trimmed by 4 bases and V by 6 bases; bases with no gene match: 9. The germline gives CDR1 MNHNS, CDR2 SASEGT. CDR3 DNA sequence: TGTGCCAGCAGCCCCGGGACAGGGGGCTGGGTCACTGAAGCTTTCTTT. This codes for CASSPGTGGWVTEAFF.

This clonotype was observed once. DNA for the CDR3: TGCAGTGCGATACAGGCGCCTGCCGGGGAGACCCAGTACTTC. As protein: CSAIQAPAGETQYF. The chain recombines TRBV20-1 with TRBJ2-5, with D possibly TRBD1 on 5 matching bases. Germline CDR1 and CDR2: DFQATT and SNEGSKA (reference sequence). The V gene lost 6 bases and the J gene lost 5 bases, with 19 bases spanning the gap. This CDR3 has 14 amino acids.

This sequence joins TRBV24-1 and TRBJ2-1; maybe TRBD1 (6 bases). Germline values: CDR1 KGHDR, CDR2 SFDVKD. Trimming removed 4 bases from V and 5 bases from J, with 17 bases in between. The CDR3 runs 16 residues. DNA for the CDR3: TGTGCCACCAGTGACCCTGGGATGGGGGCAGACAATGAGCAGTTCTTC. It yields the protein CATSDPGMGADNEQFF.

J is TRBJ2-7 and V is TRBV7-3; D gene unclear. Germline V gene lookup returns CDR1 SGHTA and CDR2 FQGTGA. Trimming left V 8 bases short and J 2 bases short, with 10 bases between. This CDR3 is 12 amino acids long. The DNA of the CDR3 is TGTGCCAGCGCTGCGGAACCCTACGAGCAGTACTTC. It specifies CASAAEPYEQYF. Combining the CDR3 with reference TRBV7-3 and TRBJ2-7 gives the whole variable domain GAGVSQTPSNKVTEKGKYVELRCDPISGHTALYWYRQSLGQGPEFLIYFQGTGAADDSGLPNDRFFAVRPEGSVSTLKIQRTERGDSAVYLCASAAEPYEQYFGPGTRLTVT.

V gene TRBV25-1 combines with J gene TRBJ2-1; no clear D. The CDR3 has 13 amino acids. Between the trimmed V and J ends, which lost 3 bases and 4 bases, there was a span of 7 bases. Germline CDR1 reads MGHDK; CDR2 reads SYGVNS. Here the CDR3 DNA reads TGTGCCAGCAGTGATGCCGGGTACAATGAGCAGTTCTTC. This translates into CASSDAGYNEQFF.

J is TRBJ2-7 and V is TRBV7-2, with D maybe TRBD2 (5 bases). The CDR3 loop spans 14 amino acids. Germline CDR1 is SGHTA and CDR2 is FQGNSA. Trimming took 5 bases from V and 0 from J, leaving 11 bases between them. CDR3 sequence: CASSNGLNSYEQYF. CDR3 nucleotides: TGTGCCAGCAGCAACGGACTCAACTCCTACGAGCAGTACTTC.

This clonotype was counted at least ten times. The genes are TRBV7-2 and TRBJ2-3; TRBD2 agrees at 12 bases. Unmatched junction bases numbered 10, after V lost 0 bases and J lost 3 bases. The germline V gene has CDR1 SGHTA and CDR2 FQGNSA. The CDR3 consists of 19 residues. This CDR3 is CASSLALLAGGPRTDTQYF. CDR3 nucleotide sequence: TGTGCCAGCAGCTTAGCGTTGCTAGCGGGAGGGCCGCGAACAGATACGCAGTATTTT.

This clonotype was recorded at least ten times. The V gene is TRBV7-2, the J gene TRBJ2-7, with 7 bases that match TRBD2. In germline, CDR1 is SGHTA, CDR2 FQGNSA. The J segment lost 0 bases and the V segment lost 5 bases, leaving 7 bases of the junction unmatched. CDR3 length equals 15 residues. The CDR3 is CASSLLGGSSYEQYF. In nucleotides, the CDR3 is TGTGCCAGCAGCCTACTAGGCGGGAGCTCCTACGAGCAGTACTTC.

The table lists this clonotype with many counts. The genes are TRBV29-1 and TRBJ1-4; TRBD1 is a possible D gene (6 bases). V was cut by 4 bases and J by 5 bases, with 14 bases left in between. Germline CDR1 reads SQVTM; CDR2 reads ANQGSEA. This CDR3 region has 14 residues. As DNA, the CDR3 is TGCAGCGTTGCGGTGGGGGCGAGAAATGAAAAACTGTTTTTT. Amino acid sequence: CSVAVGARNEKLFF.

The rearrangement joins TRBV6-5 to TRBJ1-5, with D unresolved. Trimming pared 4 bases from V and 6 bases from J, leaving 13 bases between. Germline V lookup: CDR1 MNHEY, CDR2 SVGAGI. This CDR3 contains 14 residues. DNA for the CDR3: TGTGCCAGCAGTTCGCGTCCCAGTGGTCAGCCCCAGCATTTT. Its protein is CASSSRPSGQPQHF.

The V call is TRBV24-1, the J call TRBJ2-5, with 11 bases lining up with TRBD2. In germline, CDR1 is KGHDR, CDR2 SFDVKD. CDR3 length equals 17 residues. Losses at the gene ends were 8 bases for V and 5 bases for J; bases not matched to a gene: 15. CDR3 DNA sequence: TGTGCCACCATGGGGACAGGGCCCGCTAGCGGGAGGGAGACCCAGTACTTC. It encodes CATMGTGPASGRETQYF.

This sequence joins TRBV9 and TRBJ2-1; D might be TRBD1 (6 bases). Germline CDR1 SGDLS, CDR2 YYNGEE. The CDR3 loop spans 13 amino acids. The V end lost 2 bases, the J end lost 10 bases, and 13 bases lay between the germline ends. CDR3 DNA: TGTGCCAGCAGCGTTACAGGGAACGGCGAGCAGTTCTTC. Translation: CASSVTGNGEQFF. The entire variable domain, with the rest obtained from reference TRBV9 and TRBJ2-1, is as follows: DSGVTQTPKHLITATGQRVTLRCSPRSGDLSVYWYQQSLDQGLQFLIQYYNGEERAKGNILERFSAQQFPDLHSELNLSSLELGDSALYFCASSVTGNGEQFFGPGTRLTVL.

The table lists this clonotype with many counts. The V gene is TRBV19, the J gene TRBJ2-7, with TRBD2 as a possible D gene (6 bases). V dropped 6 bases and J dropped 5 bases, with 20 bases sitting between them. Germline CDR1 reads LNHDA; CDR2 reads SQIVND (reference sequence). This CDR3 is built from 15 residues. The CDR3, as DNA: TGTGCCAGTAGGGATACGGGACTCCGGTTGGACGAGCAGTACTTC. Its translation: CASRDTGLRLDEQYF.

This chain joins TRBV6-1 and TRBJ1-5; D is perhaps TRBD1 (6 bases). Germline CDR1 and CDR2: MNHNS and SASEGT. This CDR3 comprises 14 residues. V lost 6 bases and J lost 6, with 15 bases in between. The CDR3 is CASSQLQGSQPQHF. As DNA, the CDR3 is TGTGCCAGCAGCCAATTACAGGGAAGTCAGCCCCAGCATTTT.

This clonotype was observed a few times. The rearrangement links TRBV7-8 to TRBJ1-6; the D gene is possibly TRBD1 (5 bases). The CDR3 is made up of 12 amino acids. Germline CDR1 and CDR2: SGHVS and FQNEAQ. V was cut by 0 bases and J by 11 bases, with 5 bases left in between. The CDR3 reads CASSLAGAPLHF. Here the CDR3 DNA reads TGTGCCAGCAGCTTAGCGGGGGCACCCCTCCACTTT.